Listed below are T cell receptor beta chains from one sample, sequenced in a study of shared clonotypes between healthy human individuals. Profiling relied on immunoSEQ multiplex PCR, and the TCRdb table lists in-frame clones only, not all of them. This sample has about 2.4 million clones, with approximately 94% found just once. The material sequenced was naive CD4+ T cells sorted from blood. The receptors shown here come from a man aged 18 to 35 in good health. The CDR3 runs from the conserved cysteine through the conserved F or W.

V gene	CDR3 protein
TRBV28	CASSLQGAFTEAFF
TRBV18	CASSPGTNYGYTF
TRBV6-6	CASSYSRGGNTEAFF
TRBV5-5	CASSLSDGPYGYTF
TRBV12-5	CASGLDRGYSYEQYF
TRBV4-2	CASSIQGRSTEAFF
TRBV5-1	CASSTSGGVSDTQYF
TRBV11-3	CASSGQGVLSEQYF
TRBV5-4	CASSLLAGGSGELFF
TRBV6-1	CASSEVGGVMETQYF
TRBV5-1	CASSLDYSRTEAFF
TRBV19	CATGAPGISRNEQFF
TRBV6-5	CASSLSGRTDTQYF
TRBV11-3	CASSLDPGANTGELFF
TRBV6-5	CASTGRGMDGYTF
TRBV30	CAWSVARAGGGNQPQHF
TRBV10-2	CASSQSGEAEAFF
TRBV6-5	CASSLATYNEQFF
TRBV12-5	CASGLRQGALVLAGGPERNEQFF
TRBV6-1	CASSESIVAKNIQYF
TRBV27	CASSELGGASYEQYF
TRBV27	CASSSGGFGGELFF
TRBV7-2	CASSFQGGSEKLFF
TRBV25-1	CASSEGGGELFF
TRBV6-6	CASSVRGVSYNSPLHF
TRBV5-1	CASSISGSTDTQYF
TRBV19	CASFPGQWNTEAFF
TRBV4-1	CASSPTGTASGANVLTF
TRBV30	CAWTQGGNQPQHF
TRBV30	CAWSRTGMSYEQYF
TRBV28	CASSPSPGQPNTGELFF
TRBV6-1	CASSPRINLGTEAFF
TRBV7-9	CASRSRTDTQYF
TRBV10-1	CASGRDSYTQYF
TRBV18	CASSLGQSEAFF
TRBV18	CASSPKGTGEANTIYF
TRBV25-1	CASTERETQYF
TRBV6-6	CATHRGQDEQYF
TRBV6-1	CASSETGWNQPQHF
TRBV18	CASSPISGAEQYF
TRBV2	CASRLAGSSYEQYF
TRBV7-9	CASSLAKEKLFF
TRBV4-1	CASSQAPRGGSPLHF
TRBV9	CASSVEAWGQRHNEQFF
TRBV7-2	CASSLGHTTLITDTQYF
TRBV7-9	CASSTRQMGDEQYF
TRBV10-1	CASSVTGTDTQYF
TRBV30	CAWSSIGTSSNEQFF
TRBV19	CASSIALTGTGDTQYF
TRBV6-5	CASSYSSSGSYEQYF
TRBV7-9	CASSLTEDNQPQHF
TRBV28	CASSLSGTGVTYEQYF
TRBV6-5	CASSSLPTRLGYTF
TRBV10-2	CASSEGLAVTDTQYF
TRBV27	CASSSRTSGMRDTQYF
TRBV29-1	CSALATTRGRWEQYF
TRBV30	CAWDPGQTETQYF